This T cell receptor beta chain was identified in a study of blood T cell repertoires in COVID-19. The overall study: Sites in the United States, Italy and Spain provided acute and convalescent COVID-19 samples. The cDNA or gDNA used as material had been derived from T cells, B-cell-depleted T cells, or PBMCs.

Under the authors' procedure: Amplification from reference gene primers served as the basis for estimated nucleated cell counts. Measured with immunoSEQ multiplex PCR; TCRdb has only the in-frame clones, and not every one. The V and J calls and clone size were taken over from that table, and D and trimming were inferred from the DNA. In the table there are under 200,000 clones, about 80% of which are singletons. The TCR comes from a human donor in a cohort sampled during active COVID-19. Sequencing used peripheral blood.

CDR3 region: CASSPSGGAGNEQFF. The CDR3 bases are TGTGCCAGCAGCCCCAGCGGGGGGGCGGGAAATGAGCAGTTCTTC. The chain couples TRBV11-2 to TRBJ2-1; TRBD2 matches 10 bases. The CDR3 runs to 15 residues. CDR1 SGHAT and CDR2 FQNNGV come from the germline V gene. After removal of 5 bases from V and 7 bases from J, the junction contained 8 bases not matched to a gene.